This TCR beta chain was documented in a study of shared clonotypes between healthy human individuals. Trimming took off 2 bases at V and 10 bases at J, with 18 bases between the two ends. This CDR3 spans 14 amino acids. CDR1 is SGHRS and CDR2 is YFSETQ in the germline V gene. Concerning this clone: Its antigen is not identified.

Study-level points and caveats: Shared clonotypes: approximately 5% naive CD4, about 3.3% naive CD8, roughly 2.2% memory CD4, 0.35% to 0.5% memory CD8.

All the donors were Caucasian adults who lived in Nashville, Tennessee. Produced via immunoSEQ multiplex PCR; TCRdb's table is partial and in-frame only. The sample includes 2 million to 2.5 million clones, 80% to 95% seen only once; the top ten take about 0.39%. The chain couples TRBV5-1 to TRBJ2-5, with D possibly TRBD2 on 5 matching bases. Sequenced material: naive CD4+ T cells from PBMCs. Indicated subset: CD45RA+ positively selected. The sequence was obtained from a man younger than 30 in good health. Some clones in this sample may be carry-over from other donors' samples. The CDR3 region has the DNA TGCGCCAGCAGCTTTCGCGGGCCGCTTCAGAACCAGTACTTC. It translates to CASSFRGPLQNQYF.